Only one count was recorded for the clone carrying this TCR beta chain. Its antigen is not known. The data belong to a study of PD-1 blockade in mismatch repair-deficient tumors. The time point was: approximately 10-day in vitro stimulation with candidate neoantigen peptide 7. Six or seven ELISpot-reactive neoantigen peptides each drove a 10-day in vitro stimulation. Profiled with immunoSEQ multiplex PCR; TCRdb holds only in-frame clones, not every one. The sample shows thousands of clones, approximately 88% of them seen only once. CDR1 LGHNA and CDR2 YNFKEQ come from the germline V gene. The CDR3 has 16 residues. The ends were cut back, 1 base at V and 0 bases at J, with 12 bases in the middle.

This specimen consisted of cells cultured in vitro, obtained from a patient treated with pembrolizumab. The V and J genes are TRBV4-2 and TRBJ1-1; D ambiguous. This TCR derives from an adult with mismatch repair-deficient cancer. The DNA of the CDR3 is TGTGCCAGCAGCCAAGGATCAGGCGGATTGAACACTGAAGCTTTCTTT. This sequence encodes CASSQGSGGLNTEAFF.